This T cell receptor beta chain appears in the sequencing data of a study of T cell repertoires in cytomegalovirus infection. Whole-study context: Selected CMV epitopes included recently identified HLA-C-restricted ones as well as well-studied HLA-B-restricted ones. From public TCR beta signatures came an indication of both CMV infection and matching HLA type.

With 4 bases clipped from V and 5 bases from J, the junction kept 13 bases outside the gene matches. Germline loops: CDR1 SGHVS, CDR2 FNYEAQ. The CDR3 has 17 residues. This clonotype was seen ten or more times. Its antigen is not known. TCRdb re-analysed the reads in MiXCR, keeping a single row per CDR3 protein. The table has hundreds of thousands of distinct CDR3 sequences, approximately 32% seen once. Study-wide results and limits: Summed frequency of shared TCR beta families picked out CMV carriers who also had the relevant HLA. HLA-C-restricted CMV-specific TCR beta clonotypes were dominant in the ex vivo response.

The TCR was taken from a human donor in good health (CMV status not recorded). Some clones in this sample may be carry-over from other donors' samples. The starting material was cultured CD8+ T cells from PBMCs, obtained from culture after CMV antigen stimulation. This sequence joins TRBV7-6 and TRBJ2-5, with TRBD2 matching 10 bases. In DNA, the CDR3 is TGTGCCAGCAGCTCCAGGGCTAGCGGGGGCCCGTGGGAGACCCAGTACTTC. Translation: CASSSRASGGPWETQYF.